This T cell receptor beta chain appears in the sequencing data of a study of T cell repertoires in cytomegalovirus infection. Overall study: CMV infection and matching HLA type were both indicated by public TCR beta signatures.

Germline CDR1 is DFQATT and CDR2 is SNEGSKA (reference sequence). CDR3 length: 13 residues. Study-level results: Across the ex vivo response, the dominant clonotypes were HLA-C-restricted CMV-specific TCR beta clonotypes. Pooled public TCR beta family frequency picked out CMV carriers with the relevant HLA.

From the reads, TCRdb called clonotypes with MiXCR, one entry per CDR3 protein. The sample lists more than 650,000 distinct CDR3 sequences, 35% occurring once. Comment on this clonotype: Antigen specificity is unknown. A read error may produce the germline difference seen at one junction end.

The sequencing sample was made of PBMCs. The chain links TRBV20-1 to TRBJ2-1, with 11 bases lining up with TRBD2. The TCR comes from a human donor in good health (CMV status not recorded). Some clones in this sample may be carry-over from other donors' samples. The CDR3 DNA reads TGCGGTACTAGCGGGAGCTCCTACAATGAGAAGTTCTTC. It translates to CGTSGSSYNEKFF.